This T cell receptor (beta chain) comes out of a study of blood T cells in healthy people across ages. Trimming shortened V by 0 bases and J by 2 bases, and 10 bases separated the two germline ends. The CDR3 is 15 amino acids. Germline CDR1 DFQATT, CDR2 SNEGSKA (reference sequence). Primers used in a second PCR of roughly 6 to 11 cycles were a sample-barcoded 5' primer and a J-beta primer mix. TCRdb processed the 5' RACE reads anew with MiXCR; each CDR3 protein has one entry. The table records about 380,000 distinct CDR3 sequences, roughly half of them present only once. As regards this clonotype: Its antigen is still unknown.

Study results and limitations: With age, beta diversity per million T cells declined roughly linearly, significantly by 30 to 40.

The chain has TRBV20-1 and TRBJ2-2; tentatively, D is TRBD2 (6 bases). Sequencing was performed on blood. The TCR comes from a man aged 55 to 70 in good health. This CDR3 reads CSARESGRNTGELFF. DNA of the CDR3: TGCAGTGCTAGAGAGAGCGGGCGTAACACCGGGGAGCTGTTTTTT.